Following are 15 T cell receptor beta chains from one sample sequenced in a study of T cell changes during pregnancy in multiple sclerosis. Clones were sequenced by immunoSEQ multiplex PCR, and TCRdb holds only the in-frame ones, with some missing. Among 70,000 to 95,000 clones listed, 93% were seen once. The material sequenced was peripheral blood, taken in the second trimester of pregnancy. The receptor set was obtained from a female donor with multiple sclerosis, enrolled in a pregnancy study.

This clone was detected only a few times. The chain carries TRBV27 and TRBJ1-2; 7 bases align to TRBD1. This CDR3 region has 13 residues. CDR1 and CDR2 from the germline V gene are MNHEY and SMNVEV (reference sequence). V was pared by 5 bases and J by 7 bases, with 7 bases of the junction left unmatched. The DNA of the CDR3 is TGTGCCAGCAGTCCCAACAGGGGCGGTGGCTACACCTTC. Translating it yields CASSPNRGGGYTF.

J is TRBJ2-1 and V is TRBV5-4, with 8 nucleotides matching TRBD2. Germline V lookup: CDR1 SGHNT, CDR2 YYREEE (reference sequence). The CDR3 totals 16 residues. Trimming removed 3 bases from V and 10 bases from J; junction bases left unmatched: 15. As DNA, the CDR3 is TGTGCCAGCAGCTCCGTAATAGCGGGGCCCCATCTGGAGCAGTTCTTC. This gives the protein CASSSVIAGPHLEQFF.

The V and J genes are TRBV28 and TRBJ2-7; the match to TRBD1 covers 12 bases. Germline values: CDR1 MDHEN, CDR2 SYDVKM. The CDR3 totals 17 residues. Losses at the gene ends were 4 bases for V and 1 base for J; bases not matched to a gene: 8. Written as DNA, the CDR3 is TGTGCCAGCAGTTCGGGACAGGGGGCATTCGATTCCTACGAGCAGTACTTC. This gives the protein CASSSGQGAFDSYEQYF.

The V gene is TRBV7-9, the J gene TRBJ2-3; TRBD2 aligns across 15 bases. This CDR3 is 18 amino acids long. The V gene end was trimmed by 1 base and the J gene end by 5 bases; junction bases not matched to a gene: 7. Germline V gives CDR1 SEHNR, CDR2 FQNEAQ (reference sequence). Written as DNA, the CDR3 is TGTGCCAGCAGCTTAGAAGGACTAGCGGGGGGGCCGTTAGATACGCAGTATTTT. Its protein is CASSLEGLAGGPLDTQYF.

The V gene is TRBV9, the J gene TRBJ2-7; 8 bases are a match to TRBD1. This CDR3 region has 14 residues. J gave up 4 bases and V 3 bases, and 6 bases lay outside the gene matches. The germline V gene has CDR1 SGDLS and CDR2 YYNGEE. This chain's CDR3 is CASSAADRAYEQYF. The DNA for the CDR3 is TGTGCCAGCAGCGCGGCGGACAGGGCATACGAGCAGTACTTC.

The chain links TRBV7-9 to TRBJ2-4, with 7 bases matching TRBD2. V dropped 5 bases and J dropped 3; count of bases not matched to a gene: 7. Germline CDR1 SEHNR, CDR2 FQNEAQ (reference sequence). The CDR3 spans 15 residues. The CDR3 reads CASSKQTSVKNIQYF. Here the CDR3 DNA reads TGTGCCAGCAGCAAACAAACTAGCGTCAAAAACATTCAGTACTTC.

The genes are TRBV29-1 and TRBJ2-5, with D possibly matching TRBD2 (5 bases). Looked up from germline, CDR1 is SQVTM and CDR2 is ANQGSEA. Trimming stripped 4 bases from V and 7 bases from J, with 10 bases between. The CDR3 extends over 11 amino acids. CDR3 bases: TGCAGCGTTGGAGGGTCAGGGACCCAGTACTTC. It translates to CSVGGSGTQYF. Variable domain in full (rest from reference TRBV29-1 and TRBJ2-5): SAVISQKPSRDICQRGTSLTIQCQVDSQVTMMFWYRQQPGQSLTLIATANQGSEATYESGFVIDKFPISRPNLTFSTLTVSNMSPEDSSIYLCSVGGSGTQYFGPGTRLLVL.

This chain's CDR3 is CASSSWVGDTEAFF. The CDR3 coding sequence is TGTGCCAGTAGCAGCTGGGTAGGGGACACTGAAGCTTTCTTT. The chain recombines TRBV19 with TRBJ1-1; D may be TRBD1 (5 bases). V lost 6 bases to trimming and J lost 3 bases, with 14 bases between them. From germline, CDR1 is LNHDA and CDR2 SQIVND (reference sequence). CDR3 length equals 14 residues.

This chain uses TRBV10-2 with TRBJ1-5; D might be TRBD1 (5 bases). Germline-derived CDR1 and CDR2 are WSHSY and SAAADI. CDR3 length: 17 residues. V was shortened by 8 bases and J by 5 bases, with 25 bases between the two germline ends. CDR3 loop: CASSETLFPGIHQPQHF. DNA for the CDR3: TGCGCCAGCTCTGAGACGCTTTTCCCAGGGATCCATCAGCCCCAGCATTTT.

This clone was detected a few times. This chain connects TRBV30 to TRBJ1-6; 10 bases are shared with TRBD1. V trimming: 5 bases; J trimming: 0 bases; junction bases outside the gene matches: 4. The V gene's germline CDR1 is GTSNPN and CDR2 SVGIG (reference sequence). The CDR3 spans 16 residues. This CDR3 reads CAWGTGVASYNSPLHF. CDR3 DNA: TGTGCCTGGGGGACAGGGGTGGCCTCCTATAATTCACCCCTCCACTTT.

The CDR3 coding sequence is TGTGCCAGTATGGAAGGCGGCCATGGCTACACCTTC. It codes for CASMEGGHGYTF. This chain connects TRBV19 to TRBJ1-2; no reliable D call. The CDR3 consists of 12 residues. CDR1 is LNHDA and CDR2 is SQIVND in the germline V gene (reference sequence). The V and J ends lost 7 bases and 6 bases respectively, with 12 bases between them.

The V gene is TRBV7-9, the J gene TRBJ2-3, with D hard to call. The CDR3 has 15 residues. Germline V gene data show CDR1 as SEHNR and CDR2 as FQNEAQ (reference sequence). The V end lost 5 bases, the J end lost 3 bases, and 15 bases lay between the germline ends. The CDR3 protein is CASSPSSFGTDTQYF. The DNA of the CDR3 is TGTGCCAGCAGCCCCAGTTCGTTTGGTACAGATACGCAGTATTTT.

This sequence joins TRBV5-6 and TRBJ2-2; weak D call: TRBD1 (5 bases). The germline gives CDR1 SGHDT, CDR2 YYEEEE. CDR3 length: 13 residues. Trimming left V 0 bases short and J 6 bases short, with 6 bases between. CDR3 protein: CASSLAGPGELFF. For the CDR3, the DNA is TGTGCCAGCAGCTTGGCAGGGCCCGGGGAGCTGTTTTTT. The whole variable domain, remainder taken from reference TRBV5-6 and TRBJ2-2, is DAGVTQSPTHLIKTRGQQVTLRCSPKSGHDTVSWYQQALGQGPQFIFQYYEEEERQRGNFPDRFSGHQFPNYSSELNVNALLLGDSALYLCASSLAGPGELFFGEGSRLTVL.

The rearrangement joins TRBV9 to TRBJ2-2, with 9 bases fitting TRBD2. The germline CDR1 and CDR2 sequences are SGDLS and YYNGEE. Trimming took 4 bases from V and 2 from J; bases not matched to a gene: 12. The CDR3 contains 18 residues. CDR3 protein: CASSPGGLAGPNTGELFF. The CDR3 nucleotides are TGTGCCAGCAGCCCCGGGGGGCTAGCGGGGCCCAACACCGGGGAGCTGTTTTTT.

The chain links TRBV6-5 to TRBJ2-1, with D perhaps TRBD2 (5 bases). V was cut by 8 bases and J by 8 bases, with 10 bases left in between. CDR3 length: 11 amino acids. Germline-derived CDR1 and CDR2 are MNHEY and SVGAGI. The CDR3 nucleotides read TGTGCCAGCCTTCTCGGGGATGAGCAGTTCTTC. Amino acids: CASLLGDEQFF.